This T cell receptor (beta chain) emerged from a study of T cells expressing NK-cell markers. Study at large: Sequencing of TCR beta repertoires drew on sorted CD3+CD56+NKG2C+, CD3+CD56+NKG2C- and CD3+CD56-NKG2C+ T cells. Sequencing covered eight donors, seven HCMV-seropositive and one seronegative.

Turning to this clonotype: Its antigen remains unknown.

Findings and limits, study-wide: Over 5 donors had dominant NKG2C+ clonotypes that comprised roughly 1.0-8% of their CD8+ T cells.

TCR beta cDNA was made by 5'RACE template switching with UMIs. TCRdb re-called the 5' RACE reads; one entry per CDR3 protein, DNA not given. The table counts about 460,000 distinct CDR3 sequences; roughly 1.4% lies in the top ten. The TCR comes from a woman between 50 and 59 years old in good health. The sequenced material came from blood T cells: a sorted CD56 or NKG2C T cell subset, CD4+ or CD8+ T cells, or bulk PBMC T cells (not recorded which).

The CDR3 here is CASSEARVRLFF. This chain links TRBV12-3 or TRBV12-4 with TRBJ2-2; the TCRdb D gene call, TRBD1, has no DNA to confirm it. CDR3 length: 12 residues.